This TCR beta chain stems from a study of monozygotic twins with inflammatory bowel disease. Study-wide results and limits: Patient-to-patient differences in immunosuppressive treatment may have added variability to the repertoires.

CDR1 is LNHNV, CDR2 YYDKDF, per germline (reference sequence). This CDR3 region has 14 residues. In preparing each TCR library, roughly 4,000 ng of total RNA was used. Per sample, reverse transcription was split into eight reactions. Template switching introduced UMIs that contain a 6-nucleotide sample barcode. TCRdb derives one entry per CDR3 protein from the 5' RACE reads, leaving out DNA. The sample features 400,000 or so distinct CDR3 sequences, with approximately 2.4% in its top ten. Concerning this clonotype itself: The antigen remains unidentified.

V is TRBV15 and J is TRBJ2-1; TCRdb designates TRBD2, a call that cannot be tested without DNA. The sequence was collected from a human donor with ulcerative colitis or Crohn's disease, or a healthy co-twin of an affected twin (not recorded which). Sequenced: blood. CDR3: CATRGSGGGDEQFF.